The 3 T cell receptor beta chains below were found in one sample sequenced in a study of metastatic and nonmetastatic thyroid tumors. No patient had received any treatment before thyroid surgery. TCRdb ran MiXCR on the PCR reads. The table has tens of thousands of clones, roughly 13% seen once. The sequencing input was blood. The receptors originated from a female donor with papillary thyroid cancer or a benign thyroid nodule (not recorded which). Some clones in this sample may be carry-over from other donors' samples.

This clone was detected ten times or more. The J gene is TRBJ1-3, the V gene TRBV18, with D possibly matching TRBD1 (5 bases). CDR1 is KGHSH, CDR2 LQKENI, per germline. The V end was cut by 1 base, the J end by 0 bases, with 16 bases between. This CDR3 contains 18 residues. For the CDR3, the DNA is TGTGCCAGCTCACCACTTGTCGTCGGGGGACGCTCTGGAAACACCATATATTTT. Its protein is CASSPLVVGGRSGNTIYF.

At least ten counts were recorded for this clone. Other DNA sequences in this sample translate to the same CDR3. This chain uses TRBV11-1 with TRBJ2-1; TRBD2 is a possible D gene (6 bases). CDR3 size: 17 residues. Germline V CDR1 and CDR2: SGHAT, FQDESV (reference sequence). V lost 2 bases and J 3 bases, leaving 17 bases between the germline ends. The CDR3 loop reads CASSLPGSSRIYNEQFF. CDR3 in DNA: TGTGCCAGCAGCTTACCCGGGAGTTCGCGAATCTACAATGAGCAGTTCTTC.

The genes are TRBV7-8 and TRBJ2-3, with 13 bases aligning to TRBD2. Looked up from germline, CDR1 is SGHVS and CDR2 is FQNEAQ. The CDR3 has 16 amino acids. Trimming at V came to 5 bases and at J to 4 bases, leaving 6 bases not matched to a gene. This chain's CDR3 is CASSLRGLAGPDTQYF. CDR3 DNA: TGTGCCAGCAGCCTACGGGGACTAGCGGGACCAGATACGCAGTATTTT.